These T cell receptor beta chains were read from a single sample in a study of early T cells in non-severe SARS-CoV-2 infection. Each CDR3 protein gets one entry after TCRdb re-called the 5' RACE reads with MiXCR. The sample shows over 45,000 distinct CDR3 sequences, 7.7% of them seen only once. The material sequenced was whole blood, taken at baseline. These receptors all stem from an adult who was a healthcare worker with PCR-confirmed SARS-CoV-2 infection or an uninfected control (not recorded which). Each CDR3 is given with its conserved first and last residue. A D gene is named only where the DNA matches it firmly.

v_gene | d_gene | CDR3aa
TRBV7-7 | TRBD1 | CASSLETGDEQYF
TRBV12-3/TRBV12-4 | - | CASPGGFGTGELFF
TRBV7-3 | - | CASSPIGGGTDTQYF
TRBV9 | TRBD2 | CASSVEAGVTNEQFF
TRBV24-1 | TRBD1 | CATGTGVSYEQYF
TRBV28 | - | CASSRKRVRNEQYF
TRBV12-3/TRBV12-4 | TRBD1 | CASSLGQTNYEQYF
TRBV5-1 | - | CASSLTFPVRPREKLFF
TRBV7-2 | - | CASSKDSTRAFALRPYEQYF
TRBV10-3 | - | CAISESQETQYF
TRBV5-1 | - | CASSLEGRRGADEQFF
TRBV20-1 | - | CSARGQNYGYTF
TRBV29-1 | TRBD2 | CSVEDLGTSGTHEQYF
TRBV7-3 | - | CASSPTGGYEQYF
TRBV27 | TRBD2 | CASRMGGESNIQYF
TRBV7-9 | - | CASSLSISGNTIYF
TRBV30 | - | CAWSVQGTSQPQHF
TRBV28 | - | CASSFPSGGTGELFF
TRBV29-1 | - | CSVRNSYSGANVLTF
TRBV28 | - | CASSSGVPNEQFF
TRBV6-2/TRBV6-3 | TRBD2 | CASRKIPGTSNTGELFF
TRBV29-1 | - | CSVEDRGVGLETQYF
TRBV20-1 | - | CSAREYSQNQPQHF
TRBV5-1 | TRBD1 | CASSLGQGAGYNEQFF
TRBV12-3/TRBV12-4 | TRBD1 | CASSLDGQGIIKRGNEQYF
TRBV11-3 | - | CASSLLGGTEAFF
TRBV4-3 | TRBD1 | CASRESLGGSSYEQYF
TRBV6-2/TRBV6-3 | - | CASSYPPLVTSDNEQFF
TRBV7-8 | TRBD2 | CASSLGTTIGAEQYF
TRBV5-1 | - | CASSLAAGQNTEAFF
TRBV7-3 | TRBD2 | CASSSLGTSDFREQFF
TRBV2 | TRBD2 | CASSELRETDTQYF
TRBV2 | - | CASSPAGELFF
TRBV20-1 | - | CSAQLPAEQFF
TRBV3-1 | TRBD1 | CASSHVSTGSTGNTIYF
TRBV29-1 | - | CSAWTSYNEQFF
TRBV20-1 | - | CSARTGRPPGYTF
TRBV28 | - | CASSSRAYGGIQTQYF
TRBV12-3/TRBV12-4 | TRBD1 | CASTRTGGLGYTF
TRBV5-4 | TRBD1 | CASSLLTGDTFNEKLFF